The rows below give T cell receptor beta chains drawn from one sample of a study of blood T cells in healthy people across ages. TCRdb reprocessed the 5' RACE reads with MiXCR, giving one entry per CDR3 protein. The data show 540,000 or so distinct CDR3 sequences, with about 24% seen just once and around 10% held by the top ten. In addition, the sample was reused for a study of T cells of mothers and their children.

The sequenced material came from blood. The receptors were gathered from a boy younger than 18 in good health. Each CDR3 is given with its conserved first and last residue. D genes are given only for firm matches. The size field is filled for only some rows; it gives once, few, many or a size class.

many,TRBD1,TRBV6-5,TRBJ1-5,TGTGCCAGCAGTAGGGACAGGGGTGGCAATCAGCCCCAGCATTTT,CASSRDRGGNQPQHF
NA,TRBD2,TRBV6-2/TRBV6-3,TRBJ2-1,TGTGCCAGCGGATCGGCGGGAGTAGTGAATGAGCAGTTCTTC,CASGSAGVVNEQFF
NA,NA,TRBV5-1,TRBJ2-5,TGCGCCAGCAGCGAAGTAGCAGGACAAGAGACCCGGTACTTC,CASSEVAGQETRYF
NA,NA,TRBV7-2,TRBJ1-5,TGTGCCAGCAGTTTACTTCGGGGTCCTAGCAATCAGCCCCAGCATTTT,CASSLLRGPSNQPQHF
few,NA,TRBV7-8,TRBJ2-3,TGTGCCAGCAGCTCCCCCGCTGCGGGAAGCACAGATACGCAGTATTTT,CASSSPAAGSTDTQYF
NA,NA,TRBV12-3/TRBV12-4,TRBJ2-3,TGTGCCAGCAGGCCCTCCAGAGGCACAGATACGCAGTATTTT,CASRPSRGTDTQYF
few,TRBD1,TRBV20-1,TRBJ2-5,TGCAGTGCTAGGTGGGAACAGGGGCTTCAAGAGACCCAGTACTTC,CSARWEQGLQETQYF
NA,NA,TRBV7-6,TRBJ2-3,TGTGCCAGCACCTCAGGGTGGGGCACAGATACGCAGTATTTT,CASTSGWGTDTQYF
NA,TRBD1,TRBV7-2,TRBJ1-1,TGTGCCAGCAGGTCCAGGGGGATTAGCACTGAAGCTTTCTTT,CASRSRGISTEAFF
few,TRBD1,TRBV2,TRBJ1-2,TGTGCCAGCAGCCCAGGGGGCGCGGGCTATGGCTACACCTTC,CASSPGGAGYGYTF
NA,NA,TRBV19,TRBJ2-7,TGTGCCAGTAGTATAGCCTACGGCTCCTACGAGCAGTACTTC,CASSIAYGSYEQYF
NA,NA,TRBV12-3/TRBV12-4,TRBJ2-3,TGTGCCAGCAGGCGAGGGGGTTCGGCAGATACGCAGTATTTT,CASRRGGSADTQYF
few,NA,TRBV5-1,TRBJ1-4,TGCGCCAGCAGCCTCGGGCCCCCCATCGCTAATGAAAAACTGTTTTTT,CASSLGPPIANEKLFF
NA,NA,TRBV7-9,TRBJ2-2,TGTGCCAGCAGCCCTGTACGCGGAGAGAACATCGGGGAGCTGTTTTTT,CASSPVRGENIGELFF
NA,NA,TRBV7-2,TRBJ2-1,TGTGCCAGCAGCCGGGACTGGAGCTCCTACAATGAGCAGTTCTTC,CASSRDWSSYNEQFF
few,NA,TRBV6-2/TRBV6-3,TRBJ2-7,TGTGCCAGCAGTGATCTAGCGTGGTATGAGCAGTACTTC,CASSDLAWYEQYF
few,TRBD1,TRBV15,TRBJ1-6,TGTGCCACCACCTTGGGACAGGGAAATTCACCCCTCCACTTT,CATTLGQGNSPLHF
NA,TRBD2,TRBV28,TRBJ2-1,TGTGCCAGTTCACCTAGCGGGAGCGGTTCCTACAATGAGCAGTTCTTC,CASSPSGSGSYNEQFF
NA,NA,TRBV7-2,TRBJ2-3,TGTGCCAGCAGCAACCAGGGGGGGCCAGATACGCAGTATTTT,CASSNQGGPDTQYF
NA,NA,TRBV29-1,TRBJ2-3,TGCAGCGTTGTTCAGTCCCCAGATACGCAGTATTTT,CSVVQSPDTQYF
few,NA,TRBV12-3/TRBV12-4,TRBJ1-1,TGTGCCAGCAACTGGGATACAGGGTTTCAGGAGAACACTGAAGCTTTCTTT,CASNWDTGFQENTEAFF
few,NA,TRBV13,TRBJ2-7,TGTGCCAGCAGCCCCTACGGGGGTTTCCCCTCCTACGAGCAGTACTTC,CASSPYGGFPSYEQYF
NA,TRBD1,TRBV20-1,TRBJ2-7,TGCAGTGCTCCAGGGACAGGGGCCTACGAGCAGTACTTC,CSAPGTGAYEQYF
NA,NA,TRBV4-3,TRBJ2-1,TGCGCCAGCAGCCAACGATACCGGAGGGGTGAGCAGTTCTTC,CASSQRYRRGEQFF
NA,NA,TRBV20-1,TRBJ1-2,TGCAGTGCTCAGCGGGCGGGGAGAGATGGCTACACCTTC,CSAQRAGRDGYTF
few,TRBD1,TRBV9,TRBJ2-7,TGTGCCAGCAGCGCCGCTGACAGGGGGCACTACGAGCAGTACTTC,CASSAADRGHYEQYF
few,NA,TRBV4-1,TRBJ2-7,TGCGCCAGCAGCCAAAGCTCCGGACTGTCCTACGAGCAGTACTTC,CASSQSSGLSYEQYF
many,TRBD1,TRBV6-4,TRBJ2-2,TGTGCCAGCAGTGACGCAGGGGGCACCGGGGAGCTGTTTTTT,CASSDAGGTGELFF
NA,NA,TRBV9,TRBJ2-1,TGTGCCAGCAGCTTAGAACTAGGGGGCAATGAGCAGTTCTTC,CASSLELGGNEQFF
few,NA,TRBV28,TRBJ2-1,TGTGCCAGCAGACCCGGGGGTCACAATGAGCAGTTCTTC,CASRPGGHNEQFF
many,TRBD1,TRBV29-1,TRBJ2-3,TGCAGCGGGGGACAGGGGTTCGACAAGAGTTTT,CSGGQGFDKSF
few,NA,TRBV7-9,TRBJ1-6,TGTGCCAGCAGCTTAGGTGGATGGGTGGGTGCGCCTAATTCACCCCTCCACTTT,CASSLGGWVGAPNSPLHF
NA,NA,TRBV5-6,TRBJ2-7,TGTGCCAGCAGAGGCCGGGGTGGAGGATACGAGCAGTACTTC,CASRGRGGGYEQYF
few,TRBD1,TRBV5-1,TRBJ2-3,TGCGCCAGCAGCTCGGCCGGGACAGGGGTAGATACGCAGTATTTT,CASSSAGTGVDTQYF
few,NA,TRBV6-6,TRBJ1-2,TGTGCCAGCAGACCCCCGACAGGAGTTAGCTATGGCTACACCTTC,CASRPPTGVSYGYTF
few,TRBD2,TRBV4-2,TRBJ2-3,TGTGCCAGCAGCCAAGAGTTGGTTCTTCTAGCGGGAGGGGGCACAGATACGCAGTATTTT,CASSQELVLLAGGGTDTQYF
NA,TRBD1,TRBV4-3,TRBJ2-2,TGCGCCAGCAGCCAGGACAGGGGGGCGAACACCGGGGAGCTGTTTTTT,CASSQDRGANTGELFF
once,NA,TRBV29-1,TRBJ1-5,TGCAGCGTTGGAATGAATAGCAATCAGCCCCAGCATTTT,CSVGMNSNQPQHF
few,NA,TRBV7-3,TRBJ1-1,TGTGCCAGCAACCCCCCTATGATCGCTGAAGCTTTCTTT,CASNPPMIAEAFF
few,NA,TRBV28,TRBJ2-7,TGTGCCAGCAGCCGCCCCGGGACGAACTTTCGAGGCGAGCAGTACTTC,CASSRPGTNFRGEQYF
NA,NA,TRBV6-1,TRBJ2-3,TGTGCCAGCACGAGGGCAATGAGCTCCGGGAGCACAGATACGCAGTATTTT,CASTRAMSSGSTDTQYF
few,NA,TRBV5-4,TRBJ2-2,TGTGCCAGCAGCGGAACAGGTTCCGGGGAGCTGTTTTTT,CASSGTGSGELFF
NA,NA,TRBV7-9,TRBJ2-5,TGTGCCAGCAGCCCGTCGCTTGGCCAAGAGACCCAGTACTTC,CASSPSLGQETQYF
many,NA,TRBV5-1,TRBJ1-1,TGTGCCAGCAGCTCGACAGGGAACACTGAAGCTTTCTTT,CASSSTGNTEAFF
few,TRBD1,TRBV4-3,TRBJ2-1,TGCGCCAGCAGCCTTCAGGGGGCGATGAATGAGCAGTTCTTC,CASSLQGAMNEQFF
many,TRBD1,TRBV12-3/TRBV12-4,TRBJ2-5,TGTGCCAGCAGCCCGGGACAGTACCAAGAGACCCAGTACTTC,CASSPGQYQETQYF
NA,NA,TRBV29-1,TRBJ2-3,TGCAGCGTTGAACCGACGGGACTGTTCTACACAGATACGCAGTATTTT,CSVEPTGLFYTDTQYF
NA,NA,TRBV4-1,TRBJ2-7,TGCGCCAGCAGCCAAGATTTGGGGAGCTTCTACGAGCAGTACTTC,CASSQDLGSFYEQYF
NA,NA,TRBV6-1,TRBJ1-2,TGTGCCAGCAGTGGTCCAGGCAGGGTCTATGGCTACACCTTC,CASSGPGRVYGYTF
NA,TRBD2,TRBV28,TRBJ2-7,TGTGCCAGCAGTTTATCGCGGCTAGCGGGGTGGTACGAGCAGTACTTC,CASSLSRLAGWYEQYF
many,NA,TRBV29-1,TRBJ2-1,TGCAGCGTTGACGAGGGACCCGATGAGCAGTTCTTC,CSVDEGPDEQFF
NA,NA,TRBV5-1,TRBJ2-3,TGCGCCAGCAGCTTTGGGGGGCCGGATACGCAGTATTTT,CASSFGGPDTQYF
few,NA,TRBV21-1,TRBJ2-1,TGTGCCAGCAGCAAGAAATACGGGGGGGACCCAGGAGGCAATGAGCAGTTCTTC,CASSKKYGGDPGGNEQFF
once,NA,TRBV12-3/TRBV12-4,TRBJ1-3,TGTGCCAGCAGTTTCACGGGAGGCGCTGGAAACACCATATATTTT,CASSFTGGAGNTIYF
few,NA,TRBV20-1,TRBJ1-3,TGCAGTGCTAGAAAATGGTTCATGGGACCTGGAAACACCATATATTTT,CSARKWFMGPGNTIYF
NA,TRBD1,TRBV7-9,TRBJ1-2,TGTGCCAGCAGCTCAATCATCGACAGGGTCGGAACCTACACCTTC,CASSSIIDRVGTYTF
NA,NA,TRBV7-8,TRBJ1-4,TGTGCCAGCAGCTTAGCCGGGGGCGCGATCGAAAAACTGTTTTTT,CASSLAGGAIEKLFF
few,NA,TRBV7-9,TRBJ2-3,TGTGCCAGCAGCATATACACAGATACGCAGTATTTT,CASSIYTDTQYF
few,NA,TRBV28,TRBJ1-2,TGTGCCAGCATTCCAGGAGGGTTGCTCTATGGCTACACCTTC,CASIPGGLLYGYTF
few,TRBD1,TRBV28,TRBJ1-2,TGTGCCAGTCTTAAACAGGGGCTCTATGGCTACACCTTC,CASLKQGLYGYTF